The next 31 T cell receptor beta chains were all read from a single sample in a study of shared T cell receptors in the human thymus. Method: immunoSEQ multiplex PCR; TCRdb's copy keeps in-frame clones and lacks some. The sample carries 700,000 or so clones, 75% to 90% recorded once. These data were likewise used in another study, on human thymus T cells.

Sequenced material: thymocytes. These receptors originate from a girl less than two years old with a congenital heart defect.

A single count supports this clone. Other DNA sequences in the same sample also yield this CDR3. The rearrangement uses TRBV19 and TRBJ1-2; 8 nucleotides align to TRBD1. The ends lost 8 bases at V and 5 bases at J; junction bases unmatched: 1. This CDR3 is built from 11 residues. CDR1 is LNHDA, CDR2 SQIVND, per germline (reference sequence). CDR3 bases: TGTGCCAGTGGACAGGGTTATGGCTACACCTTC. Protein product: CASGQGYGYTF.

V usage is TRBV6-1 and J usage is TRBJ2-7; the D gene is possibly TRBD1 (6 bases). The V gene lost 4 bases and the J gene lost 4 bases, with 20 bases spanning the gap. Germline V gene data show CDR1 as MNHNS and CDR2 as SASEGT. The CDR3 extends over 16 amino acids. This CDR3 is CASSGGWGHRRYEQYF. CDR3 nucleotide sequence: TGTGCCAGCAGTGGGGGGTGGGGACATCGAAGATACGAGCAGTACTTC.

The chain combines TRBV25-1 with TRBJ1-3; the D gene is possibly TRBD1 (6 bases). The CDR3 is 17 residues long. V was trimmed by 2 bases and J by 0 bases, leaving 14 bases between them. Germline CDR1 reads MGHDK; CDR2 reads SYGVNS. CDR3 sequence (DNA): TGTGCCAGCAGTGAACGTGGGACAATAGACTCTGGAAACACCATATATTTT. Translated, it gives CASSERGTIDSGNTIYF.

The chain uses TRBV11-3 and TRBJ2-1, with D possibly TRBD1 on 5 matching bases. Per germline, CDR1 SGHNT and CDR2 YENEEA. Between the trimmed V and J ends, which lost 0 bases and 0 bases, there was a span of 18 bases. This CDR3 has 19 amino acids. The CDR3 is CASSLEKCTKQASYNEQFF. CDR3 DNA: TGTGCCAGCAGCTTAGAAAAGTGCACGAAACAGGCCTCCTACAATGAGCAGTTCTTC.

This clone was detected a few times. The chain combines TRBV19 with TRBJ1-2; no definite D call. The V and J ends lost 11 bases and 4 bases respectively, with 14 bases between them. The CDR3 loop spans 12 amino acids. CDR1 is LNHDA, CDR2 SQIVND, per germline (reference sequence). The CDR3 DNA sequence: TGTGCCTCCTTCGGTCCCATCTATGGCTACACCTTC. Amino acid sequence: CASFGPIYGYTF. The complete variable domain, with remaining parts taken from reference TRBV19 and TRBJ1-2, reads DGGITQSPKYLFRKEGQNVTLSCEQNLNHDAMYWYRQDPGQGLRLIYYSQIVNDFQKGDIAEGYSVSREKKESFPLTVTSAQKNPTAFYLCASFGPIYGYTFGSGTRLTVV.

The gene calls are TRBV19 and TRBJ1-2; no firm D call. Per the germline V gene, CDR1 is LNHDA and CDR2 is SQIVND (reference sequence). With 1 base removed from V and 0 bases from J, the gap between germline ends came to 9 bases. The CDR3 spans 15 residues. This chain's CDR3 is CASSIVRGTNYGYTF. The CDR3 DNA follows: TGTGCCAGTAGTATAGTACGGGGAACTAACTATGGCTACACCTTC.

In this sample, this clone turned up once. The gene calls are TRBV10-3 and TRBJ1-5; TRBD1 is a possible D gene (6 bases). Germline V gene data show CDR1 as ENHRY and CDR2 as SYGVKD. CDR3 length: 15 amino acids. V was trimmed by 6 bases and J by 7 bases, leaving 19 bases between them. DNA of the CDR3: TGTGCCATCAGGGACTCCCAGGGGAGTGAACAGCCCCAGCATTTT. It specifies CAIRDSQGSEQPQHF.

This clone was observed once. The chain links TRBV11-2 to TRBJ2-7; no clear D gene. Between the trimmed V and J ends, which lost 0 bases and 4 bases, there was a span of 10 bases. Germline V gene data show CDR1 as SGHAT and CDR2 as FQNNGV. This CDR3 comprises 14 residues. The CDR3 DNA sequence: TGTGCCAGCAGCTTAGATTGGCCTCCTTACGAGCAGTACTTC. It specifies CASSLDWPPYEQYF.

The rearrangement links TRBV5-1 to TRBJ2-7, with a weak D call TRBD2 (5 bases). V lost 1 base and J 5 bases, leaving 10 bases between the germline ends. The CDR3 loop spans 13 amino acids. In germline, CDR1 is SGHRS, CDR2 YFSETQ. The CDR3 loop reads CASSLLLRDEQYF. The CDR3 nucleotides read TGCGCCAGCAGCTTGTTATTGCGGGACGAGCAGTACTTC.

V and J are TRBV5-1 and TRBJ1-1; tentatively, D is TRBD1 (5 bases). Trimming shortened V by 4 bases and J by 10 bases, and 11 bases separated the two germline ends. The CDR3 runs 11 residues. Looked up from germline, CDR1 is SGHRS and CDR2 is YFSETQ. The DNA of the CDR3 is TGCGCCAGCAGCGGAGGGGTAGGAGCTTTCTTT. It specifies CASSGGVGAFF.

The CDR3 nucleotides read TGTGCCAGCAGTCTTAAAGGAGGGGGGGCAGACTTTGAAGATACGCAGTATTTT. Encoded protein: CASSLKGGGADFEDTQYF. The chain links TRBV27 to TRBJ2-3, with D perhaps matching TRBD2 (7 bases). V was shortened by 5 bases and J by 5 bases, with 26 bases between the two germline ends. The CDR3 runs to 18 residues. The germline CDR1 and CDR2 sequences are MNHEY and SMNVEV (reference sequence).

The chain is built from TRBV5-1 and TRBJ1-4, with D tentatively TRBD1 (5 bases). The CDR3 totals 14 residues. Trimming shortened V by 4 bases and J by 8 bases, and 15 bases separated the two germline ends. Germline CDR1 reads SGHRS; CDR2 reads YFSETQ. The CDR3 loop reads CASSRRGGEEKLFF. The CDR3 DNA follows: TGCGCCAGCAGCCGAAGGGGAGGGGAAGAAAAACTGTTTTTT.

The chain has TRBV18 and TRBJ2-3; 7 nucleotides agree with TRBD1. The CDR3 sequence is 14 residues long. The V gene's germline CDR1 is KGHSH and CDR2 LQKENI. V lost 7 bases and J lost 2; bases outside the gene matches: 6. The CDR3, as DNA: TGTGCCAGCTTCGACAGGGCCCCCACAGATACGCAGTATTTT. It is translated as CASFDRAPTDTQYF.

The rearrangement joins TRBV7-9 to TRBJ2-2; 10 bases fit TRBD1. The CDR3 is 18 residues long. Germline CDR1 reads SEHNR; CDR2 reads FQNEAQ (reference sequence). V trimming: 0 bases; J trimming: 5 bases; junction bases outside the gene matches: 9. CDR3 DNA: TGTGCCAGCAGCTTAGCTCCCGGACAGGGGGTTTGTACCGGGGAGCTGTTTTTT. This gives the protein CASSLAPGQGVCTGELFF. Filled out from reference TRBV7-9 and TRBJ2-2, the complete variable domain reads DTGVSQNPRHKITKRGQNVTFRCDPISEHNRLYWYRQTLGQGPEFLTYFQNEAQLEKSRLLSDRFSAERPKGSFSTLEIQRTEQGDSAMYLCASSLAPGQGVCTGELFFGEGSRLTVL.

The chain has TRBV13 and TRBJ1-5, with no clear D. V shed 0 bases and J shed 3 bases, with 21 bases lying between them. This CDR3 has 19 residues. CDR1 and CDR2 from the germline V gene are PRHDT and FYEKMQ (reference sequence). Here the CDR3 reads CASSLGSEHRPPFNQPQHF. CDR3 in DNA: TGTGCCAGCAGCTTAGGCAGCGAACATAGACCGCCGTTCAATCAGCCCCAGCATTTT.

This chain links TRBV5-6 with TRBJ1-1; no clear D gene. This CDR3 region has 14 residues. Germline values: CDR1 SGHDT, CDR2 YYEEEE. The V end was cut by 0 bases, the J end by 2 bases, with 8 bases between. The CDR3, as DNA: TGTGCCAGCAGCTTGGTCGAGAGCAACACTGAAGCTTTCTTT. This gives the protein CASSLVESNTEAFF.

The V gene is TRBV5-1, the J gene TRBJ2-5, with TRBD2 identical over 10 bases. The germline V gene encodes CDR1 SGHRS and CDR2 YFSETQ. V was clipped by 0 bases and J by 1 base; unmatched bases: 6. The CDR3 extends over 17 amino acids. The CDR3 loop reads CASSLAKLAGLQETQYF. The CDR3 DNA reads TGCGCCAGCAGCTTGGCTAAACTAGCGGGGCTCCAAGAGACCCAGTACTTC.

This CDR3 is CASSLVLRAGELFF. CDR3 nucleotide sequence: TGTGCCAGCAGTTTAGTTTTGAGGGCCGGGGAGCTGTTTTTT. J is TRBJ2-2 and V is TRBV28, with D possibly being TRBD2 (5 bases). The germline V gene encodes CDR1 MDHEN and CDR2 SYDVKM. This CDR3 is 14 amino acids long. V was clipped by 2 bases and J by 6 bases, with 10 bases between them.

The chain carries TRBV9 and TRBJ2-5; TRBD2 agrees at 9 bases. J was trimmed by 9 bases and V by 4 bases; bases with no gene match: 10. Germline V CDR1 and CDR2: SGDLS, YYNGEE. CDR3 length: 14 amino acids. The CDR3 reads CASSPRTSERAQYF. The CDR3 DNA is TGTGCCAGCAGCCCCCGGACTAGCGAGAGGGCCCAGTACTTC.

Comments on this clone: In the same sample, other DNA sequences code for this CDR3. This rearrangement joins TRBV9 to TRBJ1-6; a possible D gene is TRBD1 (5 bases). The CDR3 has 14 amino acids. Germline V gene sequence: CDR1 SGDLS, CDR2 YYNGEE. V lost 3 bases to trimming and J lost 10 bases, with 14 bases between them. The CDR3 region has the DNA TGTGCCAGCAGCGGGGGCCTCCACGGATCACCCCTCCACTTT. It yields the protein CASSGGLHGSPLHF.

The V and J genes are TRBV25-1 and TRBJ2-2; D possibly corresponds to TRBD2 (5 bases). CDR1 and CDR2 (germline): MGHDK, SYGVNS. This CDR3 comprises 14 residues. Deletions cut 4 bases from V and 10 bases from J, with 16 bases between. The DNA of the CDR3 is TGTGCCAGCAGTGCCACCCTAGCTTCGGCGGAGCTGTTTTTT. It specifies CASSATLASAELFF. The full variable domain, with the rest looked up from reference TRBV25-1 and TRBJ2-2, is EADIYQTPRYLVIGTGKKITLECSQTMGHDKMYWYQQDPGMELHLIHYSYGVNSTEKGDLSSESTVSRIRTEHFPLTLESARPSHTSQYLCASSATLASAELFFGEGSRLTVL.

This clone was recorded once. The chain recombines TRBV7-9 with TRBJ1-1; the D is unclear. Looked up from germline, CDR1 is SEHNR and CDR2 is FQNEAQ (reference sequence). V lost 6 bases to trimming and J lost 6 bases, with 11 bases between them. CDR3 length equals 12 residues. The CDR3 sequence is CASSRSPPEAFF. The DNA for the CDR3 is TGTGCCAGCAGTAGAAGCCCTCCTGAAGCTTTCTTT.

This clone showed up just a few times. The V gene is TRBV5-1, the J gene TRBJ2-2; D is possibly TRBD1 (5 bases). Germline V gives CDR1 SGHRS, CDR2 YFSETQ. V lost 0 bases and J lost 0, with 12 bases in between. The CDR3 contains 17 residues. The DNA of the CDR3 is TGCGCCAGCAGCTTGGGGGGCAATACCCCGAACACCGGGGAGCTGTTTTTT. Its protein product is CASSLGGNTPNTGELFF.

The chain links TRBV9 to TRBJ1-2, with unresolved D. This CDR3 is 14 amino acids long. With 2 bases removed from V and 5 bases from J, the gap between germline ends came to 13 bases. Germline-derived CDR1 and CDR2 are SGDLS and YYNGEE. The CDR3 protein is CASSVSSPGYGYTF. DNA of the CDR3: TGTGCCAGCAGCGTCTCCAGCCCGGGTTATGGCTACACCTTC.

This clone was detected only once. The V call is TRBV6-1, the J call TRBJ1-2, with D maybe TRBD1 (5 bases). V lost 5 bases and J 7 bases, leaving 8 bases between the germline ends. This CDR3 is built from 11 residues. The V gene's germline CDR1 is MNHNS and CDR2 SASEGT. CDR3 protein: CASSFRGGYTF. In DNA form, the CDR3 reads TGTGCCAGCAGTTTTAGGGGTGGCTACACCTTC.

V gene TRBV7-3 combines with J gene TRBJ2-7; 11 bases line up with TRBD1. This CDR3 has 19 amino acids. Germline-derived CDR1 and CDR2 are SGHTA and FQGTGA. V lost 5 bases, J lost 5 bases, and 20 bases stayed unmatched. In DNA form, the CDR3 reads TGTGCCAGCAGCCAGAAAGGACAGGGGGCGCGCGGAGTAGGCGACGAGCAGTACTTC. Encoded protein: CASSQKGQGARGVGDEQYF.

The CDR3 reads CASSLGAGTSIYNEQFF. As DNA, the CDR3 is TGTGCCAGCAGCTTAGGGGCCGGGACTAGCATCTACAATGAGCAGTTCTTC. The rearrangement links TRBV7-8 to TRBJ2-1; 9 bases fit TRBD2. Germline CDR1 and CDR2: SGHVS and FQNEAQ. Losses at the gene ends were 1 base for V and 3 bases for J; bases not matched to a gene: 7. The CDR3 contains 17 residues. Combining the CDR3 with reference TRBV7-8 and TRBJ2-1 gives the whole variable domain GAGVSQSPRYKVAKRGQDVALRCDPISGHVSLFWYQQALGQGPEFLTYFQNEAQLDKSGLPSDRFFAERPEGSVSTLKIQRTQQEDSAVYLCASSLGAGTSIYNEQFFGPGTRLTVL.

V and J are TRBV14 and TRBJ2-7, with D maybe TRBD1 (6 bases). Trimming removed 2 bases at V and 7 bases at J, with 21 bases between. Per germline, CDR1 SGHDN and CDR2 FVKESK. This CDR3 contains 16 residues. DNA for the CDR3: TGTGCCAGCAGCCAATTCCCTCTGCAGGGGTCGGGTGAGCAGTACTTC. Protein: CASSQFPLQGSGEQYF.

The chain recombines TRBV6-5 with TRBJ2-7, with D perhaps matching TRBD2 (6 bases). Trimming shortened V by 6 bases and J by 6 bases, and 18 bases separated the two germline ends. The germline V gene encodes CDR1 MNHEY and CDR2 SVGAGI. The CDR3 is 14 residues long. The CDR3 loop reads CASSPRFQGGEQYF. CDR3 in DNA: TGTGCCAGCAGCCCAAGATTTCAGGGAGGCGAGCAGTACTTC.

The V gene is TRBV14, the J gene TRBJ2-1, with 7 bases identical to TRBD1. Unmatched junction bases numbered 8, after V lost 0 bases and J lost 0 bases. This CDR3 contains 18 residues. Germline CDR1 and CDR2: SGHDN and FVKESK. For the CDR3, the DNA is TGTGCCAGCAGCCAAGATGACAGGGCGATTGGCTCCTACAATGAGCAGTTCTTC. The encoded protein is CASSQDDRAIGSYNEQFF.

The chain uses TRBV4-1 and TRBJ1-4, with no clear D. Trimming cost V 4 bases and J 5 bases, with 8 bases left between them. The CDR3 is made up of 13 amino acids. The V gene's germline CDR1 is MGHRA and CDR2 YSYEKL. The CDR3 bases are TGCGCCAGCAGCCTGACTATCAATGAAAAACTGTTTTTT. Its translation is CASSLTINEKLFF.